The present entry profiles one T cell receptor (beta chain) with its context. The sample originates from a study of shared clonotypes between healthy human individuals. This table comes from immunoSEQ multiplex PCR, and its TCRdb copy is limited to in-frame clones, with some not included. The sample lists millions of clones; approximately 95% were seen once. V dropped 0 bases and J dropped 5 bases, with 10 bases sitting between them. The CDR3 has 14 amino acids. Germline V gene data show CDR1 as SGDLS and CDR2 as YYNGEE. Sequenced material: naive CD4+ T cells from PBMCs. Subset of the sample: CD45RA+ positively selected. The clonotype originates from a man between 18 and 29 years old in good health. Some clones in this sample may be carry-over from other donors' samples. The chain has TRBV9 and TRBJ2-3, with D possibly being TRBD1 (6 bases). The CDR3 protein is CASSVDRAGDTQYF. CDR3 sequence (DNA): TGTGCCAGCAGCGTAGACAGGGCTGGAGATACGCAGTATTTT.